A selection of T cell receptor beta chains follows, all from one sample in a study of shared clonotypes between healthy human individuals. Some clones are missing from TCRdb's copy, which holds only in-frame ones; the method was immunoSEQ multiplex PCR. The data show around 1,900,000 clones, roughly 95% seen once. The material sequenced was naive CD8+ T cells from PBMCs. The source is a man aged 18 to 29 in good health. Some clones in this sample may be carry-over from other donors' samples. Both conserved end residues are part of each CDR3. Fields, in order: V gene, clone size, D gene, J gene, CDR3 length, CDR3 protein, CDR3 DNA. D genes are given only for firm matches. For some rows the clone size is stated as once, few or many, or as a class when expanded; others skip it.

TRBV27,-,-,TRBJ2-7,14,CASSLSGYLYEQYF,TGTGCCAGCAGTTTATCGGGGTATCTGTACGAGCAGTACTTC
TRBV6-1,-,TRBD2,TRBJ2-1,16,CASSASRLAGVNEQFF,TGTGCCAGCAGTGCATCCAGACTAGCGGGGGTCAATGAGCAGTTCTTC
TRBV10-3,-,-,TRBJ2-7,12,CATTETDYEQYF,TGTGCCACGACAGAAACAGACTACGAGCAGTACTTC
TRBV28,-,-,TRBJ1-5,15,CASSLSGLSNQPQHF,TGTGCCAGCAGTTTGTCAGGGTTAAGCAATCAGCCCCAGCATTTT
TRBV13,-,TRBD1,TRBJ2-7,16,CASSSPDRALTYEQYF,TGTGCCAGCAGCAGCCCGGACAGGGCATTGACCTACGAGCAGTACTTC
TRBV7-9,-,TRBD2,TRBJ2-1,16,CASSFPFSGSGNEQFF,TGTGCCAGCAGCTTCCCGTTTAGCGGGAGTGGTAATGAGCAGTTCTTC
TRBV11-2,once,-,TRBJ2-1,15,CASSFWGNSYNEQFF,TGTGCCAGCAGCTTTTGGGGGAACTCCTACAATGAGCAGTTCTTC
TRBV28,-,-,TRBJ2-5,14,CASSFRTRGETQYF,TGTGCCAGCAGTTTTAGGACTAGGGGGGAGACCCAGTACTTC
TRBV7-9,-,-,TRBJ1-6,16,CASSLARVQGNSPLHF,TGTGCCAGCAGCTTAGCGCGGGTGCAGGGTAATTCACCCCTCCACTTT
TRBV6-1,-,-,TRBJ2-1,19,CASSEVKGYGGSSYNEQFF,TGTGCCAGCAGTGAAGTGAAGGGGTACGGCGGAAGCTCCTACAATGAGCAGTTCTTC
TRBV27,-,-,TRBJ1-1,17,CASSLSGPRTLNTEAFF,TGTGCCAGCAGTTTATCGGGCCCTAGGACCTTGAACACTGAAGCTTTCTTT
TRBV7-9,-,TRBD1,TRBJ1-4,14,CASSSRDRAEKLFF,TGTGCCAGCAGCTCGAGGGACAGGGCCGAAAAACTGTTTTTT
TRBV28,once,TRBD2,TRBJ2-1,15,CASSHRGLASNEQFF,TGTGCCAGCAGCCATCGAGGACTAGCGAGCAATGAGCAGTTCTTC
TRBV30,-,-,TRBJ2-7,15,CAWSPGAGGFYEQYF,TGTGCCTGGAGTCCGGGGGCAGGGGGTTTCTACGAGCAGTACTTC
TRBV5-6,-,-,TRBJ1-1,14,CASNPQGGFTEAFF,TGTGCCAGCAACCCACAGGGAGGGTTCACTGAAGCTTTCTTT
TRBV9,-,TRBD2,TRBJ2-1,17,CASSASSIAGEDNEQFF,TGTGCCAGCAGCGCCAGTTCTATAGCGGGTGAGGACAATGAGCAGTTCTTC
TRBV13,-,TRBD1,TRBJ2-7,15,CASSSVNGQGGEQYF,TGTGCCAGCAGCTCCGTCAACGGACAGGGGGGCGAGCAGTACTTC
TRBV11-3,-,TRBD2,TRBJ2-7,15,CASSITSGSFYEQYF,TGTGCCAGCAGCATTACTAGCGGGAGCTTCTACGAGCAGTACTTC
TRBV6-5,-,-,TRBJ2-7,14,CASSLTGRLDEQYF,TGTGCCAGCAGTCTCACGGGACGTTTAGACGAGCAGTACTTC
TRBV10-3,-,-,TRBJ1-2,13,CAISESFNYGYTF,TGTGCCATCAGTGAAAGCTTTAACTATGGCTACACCTTC
TRBV2,-,TRBD2,TRBJ2-7,13,CASLTSGYYEQYF,TGTGCCAGCCTTACTAGCGGTTACTACGAGCAGTACTTC
TRBV5-6,-,-,TRBJ2-5,14,CASSTRRLQETQYF,TGTGCCAGCAGCACAAGACGGTTACAAGAGACCCAGTACTTC
TRBV7-9,-,-,TRBJ1-2,13,CASEAETNYGYTF,TGTGCCAGCGAGGCGGAGACTAACTATGGCTACACCTTC
TRBV4-2,-,TRBD2,TRBJ2-1,15,CASSHTSGLRGEQFF,TGTGCCAGCAGCCACACTAGCGGTCTGAGGGGAGAGCAGTTCTTC
TRBV15,-,-,TRBJ2-7,17,CATSTSGTPLGSYEQYF,TGTGCCACCAGCACATCGGGGACACCTCTGGGGTCCTACGAGCAGTACTTC
TRBV9,once,-,TRBJ1-1,12,CASSGRGSEAFF,TGTGCCAGCAGCGGAAGGGGGAGTGAAGCTTTCTTT
TRBV7-9,-,-,TRBJ2-5,15,CASSLAPGERETQYF,TGTGCCAGCAGCCTTGCGCCAGGGGAGAGAGAGACCCAGTACTTC
TRBV10-3,-,TRBD1,TRBJ1-1,20,CAISESKVARDRGPNTEAFF,TGTGCCATCAGTGAGTCGAAGGTGGCCCGGGACAGAGGACCGAACACTGAAGCTTTCTTT
TRBV28,-,-,TRBJ1-1,14,CASLRRDGRTEAFF,TGTGCCAGCCTTCGTCGAGACGGCCGGACTGAAGCTTTCTTT
TRBV15,-,-,TRBJ2-5,12,CATSSWGETQYF,TGTGCCACCAGCTCCTGGGGAGAGACCCAGTACTTC
TRBV5-6,-,-,TRBJ1-2,16,CASSLGRGFANYGYTF,TGTGCCAGCAGCCTTGGACGGGGGTTCGCTAACTATGGCTACACCTTC
TRBV9,-,TRBD1,TRBJ1-1,13,CASRTGVGTEAFF,TGTGCCAGCAGGACAGGGGTGGGAACTGAAGCTTTCTTT
TRBV2,once,-,TRBJ2-6,16,CASRDARDSGANVLTF,TGTGCCAGCCGGGACGCACGAGACTCTGGGGCCAACGTCCTGACTTTC
TRBV19,-,-,TRBJ2-2,14,CASSIWQFTGELFF,TGTGCCAGTAGTATATGGCAGTTCACCGGGGAGCTGTTTTTT
TRBV7-9,-,-,TRBJ1-3,17,CASSPGLERSAGNTIYF,TGTGCCAGCAGCCCAGGGCTGGAAAGGTCCGCTGGAAACACCATATATTTT
TRBV6-1,-,TRBD1,TRBJ1-2,15,CASSDGTGIFYGYTF,TGTGCCAGCAGTGATGGGACAGGGATCTTCTATGGCTACACCTTC
TRBV28,-,-,TRBJ2-7,14,CASSLQGLSYEQYF,TGTGCCAGCAGTTTACAGGGCCTCTCCTACGAGCAGTACTTC